The TCR beta chain described here comes from a study of T cells after yellow fever vaccination. General study findings and limits: There was a small share of clonotypes that showed up in both the CD4 and CD8 compartments.

Details on this clonotype: Its antigen is unidentified.

The V gene lost 0 bases and the J gene lost 10 bases, with 6 bases spanning the gap. Germline values: CDR1 SGHDT, CDR2 YYEEEE. This CDR3 is 11 amino acids long. Generation of TCR cDNA used 5'RACE template switching (which added a universal primer site and UMIs). From the 5' RACE reads, TCRdb called clonotypes with MiXCR, one entry per CDR3 protein. This sample has about 340,000 distinct CDR3 sequences; around 12% occur once, and the top ten carry about 3%. The sequenced sample was CD4+ T cells sorted from PBMCs, obtained 15 days after the yellow fever booster vaccination. The TCR comes from a man aged 18 to 35 who received the YFV17D yellow fever vaccine. The chain combines TRBV5-6 with TRBJ2-3, with D unclear. The CDR3 loop is CASSLGDAQYF. In DNA form, the CDR3 reads TGTGCCAGCAGCTTGGGGGATGCGCAGTATTTT.